This TCR beta chain was obtained from a study of cytomegalovirus exposure and HLA in healthy donors. Study background: Previous work identified roughly 120 million unique TCR beta sequences from about 179 million T cells.

Trimming cost V 4 bases and J 5 bases; bases outside gene matches: 9. Germline V gene lookup returns CDR1 MNHNY and CDR2 SVGAGI (reference sequence). The CDR3 has 16 residues. With 60 Vbeta and 13 Jbeta primers, the PCR was carried out. Method: immunoSEQ multiplex PCR; TCRdb's copy keeps in-frame clones and lacks some. The data contain under 200,000 clones, approximately 82% of them singletons. The origin of this receptor is a male donor in good health and CMV-seropositive. The V call is TRBV6-6, the J call TRBJ2-1; 9 bases match TRBD2. The specimen sequenced was PBMCs. The CDR3 region has the DNA TGTGCCAGCAGTTCCCCGGGCGGGAGGGCTGACAATGAGCAGTTCTTC. This gives the protein CASSSPGGRADNEQFF.